This TCR beta chain originates from a study of post-analysis software for immune sequencing data. Study-level points and caveats: Patients used about 5 TRBV segments, including TRBV5-6, TRBV5-1 and TRBV20-1, more often than controls. Compared with controls, patients showed significantly lower normalized Chao1 diversity.

Unique molecular identifiers featured in each of the TCR beta cDNA libraries. Input amounts of about 0.95 to 11 million T cells were used. These gave around 500,000 cDNA molecules, so each molecule approximated one T cell. A single record per CDR3 protein comes from TCRdb applying MiXCR to the PCR reads. The data contain about 540,000 distinct CDR3 sequences, around 34% of them singletons. J gave up 3 bases and V 7 bases, and 8 bases lay outside the gene matches. Germline CDR1 DFQATT, CDR2 SNEGSKA (reference sequence). The CDR3 loop spans 13 amino acids. Comments on this clonotype: The antigen is not known.

The sequenced sample was blood. This TCR was sampled from a girl under 18 with multiple sclerosis. The chain recombines TRBV20-1 with TRBJ1-1; TRBD1 aligns across 7 bases. The CDR3 nucleotides are TGCAGTGGCCCGGGACAGACGGACACTGAAGCTTTCTTT. This encodes CSGPGQTDTEAFF.